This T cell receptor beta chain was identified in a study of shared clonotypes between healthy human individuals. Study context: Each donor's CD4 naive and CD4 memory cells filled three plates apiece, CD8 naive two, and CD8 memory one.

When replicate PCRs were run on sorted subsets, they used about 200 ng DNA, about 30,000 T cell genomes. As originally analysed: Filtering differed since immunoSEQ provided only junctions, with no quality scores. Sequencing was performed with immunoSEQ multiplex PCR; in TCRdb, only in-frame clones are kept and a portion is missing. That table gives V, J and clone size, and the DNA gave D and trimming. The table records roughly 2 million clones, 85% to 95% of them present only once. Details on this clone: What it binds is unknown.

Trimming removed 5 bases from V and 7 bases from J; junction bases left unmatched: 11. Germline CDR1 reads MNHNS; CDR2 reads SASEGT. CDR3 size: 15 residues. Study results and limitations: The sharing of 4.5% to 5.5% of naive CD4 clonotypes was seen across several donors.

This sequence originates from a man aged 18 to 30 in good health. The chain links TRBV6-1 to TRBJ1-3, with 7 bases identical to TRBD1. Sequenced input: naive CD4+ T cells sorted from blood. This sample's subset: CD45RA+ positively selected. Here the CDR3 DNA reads TGTGCCAGCAGTACAAGGACAGGTTCAGAGAACACCATATATTTT. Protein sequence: CASSTRTGSENTIYF.